This T cell receptor beta chain comes out of a study of OX40 agonist ivuxolimab in advanced cancers. On the study more broadly: The mean age was roughly 60 years, ranging from about 23 to 79, with less than 90% of participants male. Enrollees could have had prior anti-PD-1, anti-PD-L1 or anti-CTLA-4 therapy, which approximately 40% had received. Study-wide points: Researchers did not determine the expanded peripheral T cells' antigen specificity.

Blood sampling was done at baseline, cycle 4 day 1, and cycle 7 day 1. CDR1 is SGHRS and CDR2 is YFSETQ in the germline V gene. The CDR3 has 14 amino acids. Trimming stripped 2 bases from V and 1 base from J, with 10 bases between. In the case of this clone: Its antigen is still unknown.

Data came from immunoSEQ multiplex PCR; TCRdb stores just in-frame clones and leaves some out. The sample includes tens of thousands of clones, around 83% seen only once; the top ten take around 0.78%. The source of this sequence is an adult with an advanced solid tumor such as melanoma, head and neck, liver or kidney cancer. Material: CD4+ or CD8+ T cells sorted from blood, obtained in a trial of the OX40 agonist ivuxolimab. The chain combines TRBV5-1 with TRBJ2-7; possible D gene TRBD2, 6 bases. CDR3 sequence (DNA): TGCGCCAGCAGCTTTGCGCGGGGATCCTACGAGCAGTACTTC. Residues: CASSFARGSYEQYF.